This TCR beta chain is from a study of cytomegalovirus exposure and HLA in healthy donors. On the study more broadly: A previous analysis identified 95 million to 130 million unique TCR beta sequences derived from 180 million or so T cells. Just over 80% of some 390 genotyped donors fell in the Caucasian-associated ancestry cluster.

V shed 7 bases and J shed 2 bases, with 15 bases lying between them. CDR1 and CDR2 from the germline V gene are LNHDA and SQIVND (reference sequence). The CDR3 runs to 15 residues. Note on this clone: Its antigen is undetermined.

This PCR relied on a set of 60 Vbeta primers and 13 Jbeta primers. Using immunoSEQ multiplex PCR, the repertoire was profiled, and TCRdb retains in-frame clones only, with some absent. The sample holds 100,000 to 150,000 clones, about three quarters seen once. Whole-study results and caveats: The authors later found most CMV-associated TCR beta chains appeared HLA-restricted.

Source material: PBMCs. The clonotype comes from a woman aged 40 to 55 in good health and CMV-seronegative. V is TRBV19 and J is TRBJ1-5, with D perhaps matching TRBD1 (5 bases). CDR3 region: CASTGGVSGNQPQHF. The CDR3 DNA is TGTGCCAGTACCGGAGGGGTTTCGGGCAATCAGCCCCAGCATTTT.